This is a list of T cell receptor beta chains from one sample in a study of Ad26.COV2.S vaccination and SARS-CoV-2 variants. Profiled with immunoSEQ multiplex PCR; TCRdb holds only in-frame clones, not every one. Of about 350,000 clones in the sample, about 89% are singletons; the top ten hold just under 5%. The sample was peripheral blood, taken in a trial of Ad26.COV2.S vaccine versus placebo. The receptors shown here come from a person aged 18 to 65 who received the Ad26.COV2.S COVID-19 vaccine or a placebo. The CDR3 runs from the conserved cysteine through the conserved F or W. The D gene is left open where the match is weak. Clone size is shown for a subset of rows, as once, few, many or a class of expanded clone.

-,-,TRBV28,TRBJ1-6,TGTGCCAGCAGTCCTCTCACCAATTCACCCCTCCACTTT,CASSPLTNSPLHF
-,-,TRBV11-3,TRBJ2-5,TGTGCCAGCAGCTTAGGGGGTAATCAAGAGACCCAGTACTTC,CASSLGGNQETQYF
-,-,TRBV18,TRBJ1-3,TGTGCCAGCTCCTACGGGGGCTCTGGAAACACCATATATTTT,CASSYGGSGNTIYF
-,-,TRBV13,TRBJ1-4,TGTGCCAGCAGTACGGGAGCGAATGAAAAACTGTTTTTT,CASSTGANEKLFF
-,-,TRBV5-1,TRBJ1-2,TGCGCCAGCAGCTTAGGTCAGGAGGTGGAAGGCTACACCTTC,CASSLGQEVEGYTF
-,-,TRBV10-3,TRBJ2-2,TGTGCCATCAGTGTACAGATGAACACCGGGGAGCTGTTTTTT,CAISVQMNTGELFF
TRBD1,-,TRBV6-5,TRBJ1-4,TGTGCCAGCAGAAGGGACAGTGAAAAACTGTTTTTT,CASRRDSEKLFF
-,once,TRBV9,TRBJ2-1,TGTGCCAGCAGCGTAGCCCCGGGCCCCTACAATGAGCAGTTCTTC,CASSVAPGPYNEQFF
-,-,TRBV14,TRBJ1-6,TGTGCCAGCAGCCAATCCAGGTGGGGTAATTCACCCCTCCACTTT,CASSQSRWGNSPLHF
-,once,TRBV15,TRBJ2-3,TGTGCCACCAGCAGAGATCTCGGACGCAGTCGGAGCAGGAATACGCAGTATTTT,CATSRDLGRSRSRNTQYF
TRBD1,-,TRBV7-2,TRBJ1-2,TGTGCCAGCAGCTTAGCGACAGGGGGCAATGGTGGCTACACCTTC,CASSLATGGNGGYTF
TRBD1,-,TRBV27,TRBJ1-4,TGTGCCAGCAGTACCACCGGGACAGGGGGTGAAAAACTGTTTTTT,CASSTTGTGGEKLFF
TRBD1,-,TRBV28,TRBJ1-2,TGTGCCAGCAGGGCACCTTCCGGACAGGGGGTTTTTGGCTACACCTTC,CASRAPSGQGVFGYTF
-,-,TRBV3-1/TRBV3-2,TRBJ1-1,TGTGCCAGCAGCCAAGAAACGGGGGAGGCCTTCTCAAACACTGAAGCTTTCTTT,CASSQETGEAFSNTEAFF
-,-,TRBV7-2,TRBJ2-7,TGTGCCAGCAGCGGATTGGGCTGGACAGAACCATACGAGCAGTACTTC,CASSGLGWTEPYEQYF
-,-,TRBV29-1,TRBJ2-1,TGCAGCGTTAGCGGGCTGTCCTACAATGAGCAGTTCTTC,CSVSGLSYNEQFF
TRBD2,-,TRBV4-3,TRBJ2-3,TGCGCCAGCAGCCAAGAAGGTGCGGGGGGGACAGATACGCAGTATTTT,CASSQEGAGGTDTQYF
TRBD1,-,TRBV7-2,TRBJ2-3,TGTGCCAGCAGCGATGTTCGTGGGACAGGGATCCCAGATACGCAGTATTTT,CASSDVRGTGIPDTQYF
-,-,TRBV5-6,TRBJ2-1,TGTGCCAGCAGCTCAGGGGCTTCCTACAATGAGCAGTTCTTC,CASSSGASYNEQFF
-,-,TRBV24-1,TRBJ2-5,TGTGCCACCAGTGATTACAGGGACCAAGAGACCCAGTACTTC,CATSDYRDQETQYF
TRBD1,-,TRBV7-2,TRBJ1-2,TGTGCCAGCAGCCTAAGTCCCGGGACAGGAGATGGCTACACCTTC,CASSLSPGTGDGYTF
-,-,TRBV27,TRBJ1-2,TGTGCCAGCAGTTTATCTCGGACATCTAACTATGGCTACACCTTC,CASSLSRTSNYGYTF
TRBD1,-,TRBV6-5,TRBJ1-5,TGTGCCAGCAGCCTAGGACAGGGGCGACATCAGCCCCAGCATTTT,CASSLGQGRHQPQHF
-,once,TRBV27,TRBJ1-2,TGTGCCAGCAGTCCCGATAAGGCAGGCTATGGCTACACCTTC,CASSPDKAGYGYTF
TRBD1,-,TRBV9,TRBJ2-7,TGTGCCAGCTCGGGGACAGGGGCCGGCGAGCAGTACTTC,CASSGTGAGEQYF
-,-,TRBV11-2,TRBJ1-1,TGTGCCAGCAGCTTAAGAACAGGGCAAGCTTTCTTT,CASSLRTGQAFF
-,-,TRBV5-4,TRBJ2-3,TGTGCCAGCAGCTTGGATAGGGCTAGCGGACAGATAACGCAGTATTTT,CASSLDRASGQITQYF
TRBD1,-,TRBV11-2,TRBJ2-3,TGTGCCAGCAGCTTAGGCGACAGGGTGGTTCCCACAGATACGCAGTATTTT,CASSLGDRVVPTDTQYF
TRBD1,once,TRBV5-1,TRBJ1-6,TGCGCCAGCAGCCCGACCCCGACAGGGGATAATTCACCCCTCCACTTT,CASSPTPTGDNSPLHF
-,-,TRBV28,TRBJ2-7,TGTGCCAGCCGACCTACCGGGTTGGGGGGAGGAGCCTACGAGCAGTACTTC,CASRPTGLGGGAYEQYF
TRBD1,-,TRBV6-6,TRBJ2-6,TGTGCCAGCAGTCGAACAGGGGGCTCTGGGGCCAACGTCCTGACTTTC,CASSRTGGSGANVLTF
-,-,TRBV5-1,TRBJ2-1,TGCGCCAGCAGCTCGAGCTCCTACAATGAGCAGTTCTTC,CASSSSSYNEQFF
TRBD1,-,TRBV30,TRBJ2-1,TGTGCCTGGAGAGCAGGGGGCTACTACAATGAGCAGTTCTTC,CAWRAGGYYNEQFF
-,-,TRBV29-1,TRBJ2-7,TGCAGCGTTGGCAGGGACTCCTACGAGCAGTACTTC,CSVGRDSYEQYF
-,-,TRBV19,TRBJ2-6,TGTGCCAGTAGTATTGGGTCAGGGGCGTCCTCTGGGGCCAACGTCCTGACTTTC,CASSIGSGASSGANVLTF
TRBD1,-,TRBV4-2,TRBJ2-7,TGTGCCAGCAGCCAGACAGGGACAGGGTACGAGCAGTACTTC,CASSQTGTGYEQYF
-,-,TRBV19,TRBJ1-1,TGTGCCAGTAGTTGGCAGGAGAACACTGAAGCTTTCTTT,CASSWQENTEAFF
-,-,TRBV5-5,TRBJ2-3,TGTGCCAGCAGCTTGGCCCCCGGGGGCGGAGAACGTGACGGTACAGATACGCAGTATTTT,CASSLAPGGGERDGTDTQYF
-,once,TRBV19,TRBJ1-5,TGTGCCAGTAGTATGGATGGGACCGACTATAGCAATCAGCCCCAGCATTTT,CASSMDGTDYSNQPQHF
TRBD1,-,TRBV7-2,TRBJ1-2,TGTGCCAGCAGCGCCCGGACAGGGGTATATGGCTACACCTTC,CASSARTGVYGYTF
-,-,TRBV18,TRBJ2-5,TGTGCCAGCTCACCCAATCCTGAAGAGACCCAGTACTTC,CASSPNPEETQYF
-,-,TRBV5-6,TRBJ1-1,TGTGCCAGCAGCCCCGGGGCATTGAACACTGAAGCTTTCTTT,CASSPGALNTEAFF
TRBD1,-,TRBV29-1,TRBJ2-3,TGCAGCGGTACTACGGGACAGGGGGCAGTTACGCAGTATTTT,CSGTTGQGAVTQYF
TRBD2,-,TRBV7-2,TRBJ2-3,TGTGCCAGCAGCCCTGGACTAGCGGGGCGATCAGATACGCAGTATTTT,CASSPGLAGRSDTQYF
TRBD1,-,TRBV2,TRBJ1-5,TGTGCCAGCAGTCAAGGACAGGGCTCAGGGCCCCAGCATTTT,CASSQGQGSGPQHF
TRBD1,-,TRBV13,TRBJ2-5,TGTGCCAGCAGCCCCAGGGACAGACAAGTTAACAGGGGGACCCAGTACTTC,CASSPRDRQVNRGTQYF